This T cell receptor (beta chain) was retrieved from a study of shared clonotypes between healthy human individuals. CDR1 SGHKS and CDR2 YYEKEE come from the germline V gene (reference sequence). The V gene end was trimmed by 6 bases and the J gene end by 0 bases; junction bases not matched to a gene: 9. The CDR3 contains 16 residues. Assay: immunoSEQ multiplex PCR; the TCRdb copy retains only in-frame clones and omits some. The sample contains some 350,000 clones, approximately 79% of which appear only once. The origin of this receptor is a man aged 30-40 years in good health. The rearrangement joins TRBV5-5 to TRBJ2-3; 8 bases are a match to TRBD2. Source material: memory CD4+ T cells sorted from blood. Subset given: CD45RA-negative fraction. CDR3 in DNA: TGTGCCAGCACCGTTAGCGGGACCTCTAGCACAGATACGCAGTATTTT. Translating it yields CASTVSGTSSTDTQYF.